This T cell receptor beta chain is drawn from a study of kidney transplant recipient with SARS-CoV-2 infection. The germline CDR1 and CDR2 sequences are SGHNT and YENEEA. V lost 3 bases, J lost 6 bases, and 11 bases lay in between. This CDR3 has 14 residues. TCRdb reanalysed the reads using MiXCR and keeps one entry per CDR3 protein. The table lists under 300,000 distinct CDR3 sequences, 25% to 35% of them singletons. As to this clonotype: This clone may be a read error of a much larger clone one base away.

This TCR was sampled from a male patient between 25 and 39 years old who had COVID-19 and was a kidney transplant recipient. Some T cells may be supplied by the graft donor. The V call is TRBV11-3, the J call TRBJ2-2; tentatively, D is TRBD2 (6 bases). Sequencing was performed on a blood sample, taken at baseline and on roughly day 110 from a kidney transplant recipient. CDR3 sequence reads: CASSFGGFAGELFF. CDR3 bases: TGTGCCAGCAGCTTTGGAGGGTTTGCCGGGGAGCTGTTTTTT.